Below, 15 T cell receptor beta chains from the same sample are listed, as sequenced in a study of blood T cell repertoires in COVID-19. The data were produced by immunoSEQ multiplex PCR, yet TCRdb's version contains in-frame clones alone and is incomplete. Of about 34,000 clones in the sample, approximately 91% are singletons; the top ten hold about 13%. Sequenced material: peripheral blood. The receptors come from a human donor with active COVID-19. The donor label of this sample is uncertain.

J is TRBJ2-3 and V is TRBV21-1; the table's D call, TRBD2, was not checked against the DNA. TRBV21-1 is a listed pseudogene. The CDR3 has 18 residues. CDR3 sequence: CASSGPGLAGGPGDTQYF. CDR3 bases: TGTGCCAGCAGCGGACCGGGACTAGCGGGGGGGCCTGGTGATACGCAGTATTTT.

The chain recombines TRBV7-9 with TRBJ1-6, with 9 bases matching TRBD1. Germline CDR1 is SEHNR and CDR2 is FQNEAQ (reference sequence). This CDR3 is built from 16 residues. The V gene end was trimmed by 1 base and the J gene end by 4 bases; junction bases not matched to a gene: 2. CDR3 nucleotides: TGTGCCAGCAGCTTAGGGACAGGGGCGTATAATTCACCCCTCCACTTT. This codes for CASSLGTGAYNSPLHF.

The V gene is TRBV2, the J gene TRBJ1-2; 12 bases are shared with TRBD1. Germline trimming cut 6 bases from V and 6 bases from J; bases unmatched to any gene: 17. This CDR3 contains 18 residues. Germline V gene lookup returns CDR1 SNHLY and CDR2 FYNNEI. CDR3 nucleotides: TGTGCCAGCAGGACCAAGGGACAGGGGGCGGCAAATGGGAATGGCTACACCTTC. This codes for CASRTKGQGAANGNGYTF.

The rearrangement uses TRBV29-1 and TRBJ2-2; TRBD2 matches at 8 bases. After removal of 3 bases from V and 5 bases from J, the junction contained 14 bases not matched to a gene. Germline V gives CDR1 SQVTM, CDR2 ANQGSEA. The CDR3 consists of 17 residues. CDR3 sequence reads: CSVEGERGKARTGELFF. In DNA form, the CDR3 reads TGCAGCGTTGAGGGTGAGCGGGGGAAGGCTCGAACCGGGGAGCTGTTTTTT.

The chain couples TRBV7-2 to TRBJ1-1; D ambiguous. The V gene lost 0 bases and the J gene lost 4 bases, with 12 bases spanning the gap. This CDR3 is built from 15 residues. In germline, CDR1 is SGHTA, CDR2 FQGNSA. For the CDR3, the DNA is TGTGCCAGCAGCTTAGCGCAAGGGCGGGCCACTGAAGCTTTCTTT. Translation gives CASSLAQGRATEAFF.

This chain connects TRBV7-2 to TRBJ2-1; D is unresolved. The germline gives CDR1 SGHTA, CDR2 FQGNSA. The CDR3 extends over 11 amino acids. The ends were cut back, 5 bases at V and 15 bases at J, with 14 bases in the middle. In DNA, the CDR3 is TGTGCCAGCAGCCTAGAGATCGGTGTGTTCTTC. Translated, it gives CASSLEIGVFF.

The chain carries TRBV6-5 and TRBJ1-1; D perhaps matches TRBD1 (6 bases). The V end lost 0 bases, the J end lost 6 bases, and 14 bases lay between the germline ends. CDR1 and CDR2 (germline): MNHEY, SVGAGI. There are 15 residues in the CDR3. CDR3 loop: CASSYSAGVVAEAFF. DNA for the CDR3: TGTGCCAGCAGTTACTCGGCAGGGGTAGTCGCTGAAGCTTTCTTT.

This chain connects TRBV19 to TRBJ2-2; D gene unclear. Looked up from germline, CDR1 is LNHDA and CDR2 is SQIVND (reference sequence). This CDR3 is built from 15 residues. Trimming shortened V by 8 bases and J by 2 bases, and 15 bases separated the two germline ends. This chain's CDR3 is CASSPLDSNTGELFF. The CDR3 DNA follows: TGTGCCAGTTCTCCTCTCGACTCAAACACCGGGGAGCTGTTTTTT.

The gene calls are TRBV9 and TRBJ1-3; D gene ambiguous. Trimming left V 4 bases short and J 0 bases short, with 14 bases between. The CDR3 has 16 residues. Per germline, CDR1 SGDLS and CDR2 YYNGEE. The chain's CDR3 is CASSSVGSISGNTIYF. The DNA for the CDR3 is TGTGCCAGCAGCTCAGTAGGGAGCATCTCTGGAAACACCATATATTTT.

This chain joins TRBV5-4 and TRBJ2-1; 8 bases agree with TRBD1. CDR3 size: 14 residues. CDR1 and CDR2 from the germline V gene are SGHNT and YYREEE (reference sequence). V was clipped by 1 base and J by 5 bases; unmatched bases: 2. The CDR3 is CASSLSDRDNEQFF. The CDR3 coding sequence is TGTGCCAGCAGCTTGTCGGACAGGGACAATGAGCAGTTCTTC.

Here the CDR3 reads CASSFGGYNEQFF. The CDR3 DNA is TGTGCCAGCAGCTTTGGGGGGTACAATGAGCAGTTCTTC. The chain links TRBV7-2 to TRBJ2-1; D is possibly TRBD2 (6 bases). V dropped 3 bases and J dropped 4 bases, with 7 bases sitting between them. The length of the CDR3 is 13 residues. CDR1 and CDR2 from the germline V gene are SGHTA and FQGNSA.

The count of this clone is one. The chain recombines TRBV10-1 with TRBJ1-2; 8 nucleotides agree with TRBD1. The CDR3 extends over 14 amino acids. The germline CDR1 and CDR2 sequences are WNHNN and SYGVQD (reference sequence). The V segment lost 5 bases and the J segment 4 bases; nucleotides outside the gene matches: 6. CDR3 residues: CASSSPGGFYGYTF. CDR3 in DNA: TGCGCCAGCAGTAGCCCAGGGGGCTTCTATGGCTACACCTTC.

The V call is TRBV5-1, the J call TRBJ1-6; D perhaps matches TRBD1 (5 bases). Trimming stripped 0 bases from V and 7 bases from J, with 11 bases between. This CDR3 has 15 amino acids. Per germline, CDR1 SGHRS and CDR2 YFSETQ. Written as DNA, the CDR3 is TGCGCCAGCAGCTTGGCGGTGGGGGGAAATTCACCCCTCCACTTT. This translates into CASSLAVGGNSPLHF.

The CDR3 coding sequence is TGTGCCAGCAGCCCTGTCGACAGGAGGAACACTGAAGCTTTCTTT. It yields the protein CASSPVDRRNTEAFF. The rearrangement links TRBV3-1 (or the pseudogene TRBV3-2) to TRBJ1-1; possibly TRBD1 for D (6 bases). In germline, CDR1 is LGHDT, CDR2 YNNKEL (reference sequence). The V and J ends lost 4 bases and 1 base respectively, with 13 bases between them. The CDR3 spans 15 residues.

The chain carries TRBV9 and TRBJ1-1, with D possibly TRBD1 on 5 matching bases. The CDR3 has 15 amino acids. The V end lost 3 bases, the J end lost 5 bases, and 17 bases lay between the germline ends. The germline V gene has CDR1 SGDLS and CDR2 YYNGEE. The CDR3 region is CASSALGTFGTEAFF. The CDR3 DNA follows: TGTGCCAGCAGCGCCCTCGGGACTTTTGGAACTGAAGCTTTCTTT.